The present TCR beta chain was sequenced within a study of control samples from healthy donors and cancer patients. Sequencing was performed with immunoSEQ multiplex PCR; in TCRdb, only in-frame clones are kept and a portion is missing. Among 150,000 to 200,000 clones listed, approximately 90% were seen once. Per germline, CDR1 SGHDT and CDR2 YYEEEE. The CDR3 totals 18 residues. V lost 2 bases to trimming and J lost 2 bases; unmatched junction nucleotides: 13. The sample consisted of blood. The V call is TRBV5-6, the J call TRBJ1-5; 7 positions match TRBD1. This TCR was recovered from a man younger than 40 in good health. CDR3 in amino acids: CASSLSGKGARGNQPQHF. As DNA, the CDR3 is TGTGCCAGCAGCTTAAGTGGAAAGGGGGCTAGGGGCAATCAGCCCCAGCATTTT.